The TCR beta chain under discussion was sequenced for a study of cytomegalovirus exposure and HLA in healthy donors. PCR primers comprised 60 Vbeta and 13 Jbeta primers. Clones were sequenced by immunoSEQ multiplex PCR, and TCRdb holds only the in-frame ones, with some missing. This table has about 160,000 clones, roughly 77% appearing once. This clone was seen a few times. The source is a human donor in good health. Sample: PBMCs.

CDR3 region: CAISETGGPAGNTIYF. CDR3 DNA: TGTGCCATCAGCGAAACAGGGGGCCCGGCTGGAAACACCATATATTTT. V usage is TRBV10-3 and J usage is TRBJ1-3; 9 bases line up with TRBD1. CDR1 and CDR2 (germline): ENHRY, SYGVKD. CDR3 length: 16 amino acids. With 6 bases clipped from V and 2 bases from J, the junction kept 8 bases outside the gene matches.